The 9 T cell receptor beta chains presented below share a single source sample, sequenced in a study of cytomegalovirus exposure and HLA in healthy donors. Sequencing used immunoSEQ multiplex PCR; TCRdb keeps in-frame clones, though not all of them. Among some 180,000 clones listed, around 86% were seen once. The sequenced material came from PBMCs. The receptors originated from a man aged 25-45 years in good health and CMV-seropositive.

The chain uses TRBV6-1 and TRBJ1-2; no definite D call. The V end lost 7 bases, the J end lost 11 bases, and 14 bases lay between the germline ends. In germline, CDR1 is MNHNS, CDR2 SASEGT. This CDR3 is built from 11 residues. As DNA, the CDR3 is TGTGCCAGCACACTCCCGGGTCAATACACCTTC. Its protein is CASTLPGQYTF.

The chain has TRBV9 and TRBJ2-7; D is undetermined. Germline V gene lookup returns CDR1 SGDLS and CDR2 YYNGEE. The CDR3 runs 13 residues. With 0 bases removed from V and 5 bases from J, the gap between germline ends came to 9 bases. CDR3 bases: TGTGCCAGCAGCGTAGAAGGGTTGGACGAGCAGTACTTC. Translated: CASSVEGLDEQYF.

The rearrangement joins TRBV9 to TRBJ2-2; 11 bases are a match to TRBD2. V lost 3 bases, J lost 6 bases, and 7 bases stayed unmatched. Per the germline V gene, CDR1 is SGDLS and CDR2 is YYNGEE. The CDR3 sequence is 16 residues long. The CDR3 DNA reads as TGTGCCAGCAGCGCTTCTCTAGCGGGAGGTTCCGGGGAGCTGTTTTTT. It is translated as CASSASLAGGSGELFF.

The chain combines TRBV29-1 with TRBJ2-1; D perhaps matches TRBD2 (6 bases). The CDR3 runs 13 residues. Per the germline V gene, CDR1 is SQVTM and CDR2 is ANQGSEA. V lost 7 bases and J 9 bases, leaving 19 bases between the germline ends. The CDR3, as DNA: TGCAGCGACGGGAAGCCAGCCGGGGGTGAGCAGTTCTTC. Its translation: CSDGKPAGGEQFF.

This clone was counted a few times. The chain has TRBV30 and TRBJ1-2; 7 bases are shared with TRBD1. CDR1 and CDR2 from the germline V gene are GTSNPN and SVGIG (reference sequence). The CDR3 runs 14 residues. Trimming took 0 bases from V and 4 from J; bases not matched to a gene: 5. The CDR3 sequence is CAWSVRTGTYGYTF. Here the CDR3 DNA reads TGTGCCTGGAGTGTACGGACAGGCACCTATGGCTACACCTTC.

The chain joins TRBV5-6 to TRBJ2-7, with TRBD2 matching 11 bases. The germline V gene encodes CDR1 SGHDT and CDR2 YYEEEE. The CDR3 contains 16 residues. The V and J ends lost 0 bases and 0 bases, in that order; junction bases with no gene match: 2. Here the CDR3 DNA reads TGTGCCAGCAGCTTGGTGACTAGCGGGGCCTCCTACGAGCAGTACTTC. Its translation: CASSLVTSGASYEQYF.

The chain couples TRBV6-5 to TRBJ2-3; no clear D gene. Trimming pared 2 bases from V and 5 bases from J, leaving 14 bases between. This CDR3 is built from 15 residues. Germline assignment: CDR1 MNHEY and CDR2 SVGAGI. CDR3 region: CASSYRGVVEDTQYF. CDR3 nucleotide sequence: TGTGCCAGCAGTTACCGCGGCGTGGTCGAAGATACGCAGTATTTT.

CDR3 bases: TGTGCCAGCAGTCTAGATCGCTCTGGGGCCAACGTCCTGACTTTC. Translating gives CASSLDRSGANVLTF. The rearrangement links TRBV6-5 to TRBJ2-6, with D unclear. Germline lookup yields CDR1 MNHEY and CDR2 SVGAGI. Trimming removed 5 bases at V and 0 bases at J, with 8 bases between. The CDR3 consists of 15 residues.

J is TRBJ2-5 and V is TRBV6-6, with D maybe TRBD2 (7 bases). The V gene's germline CDR1 is MNHNY and CDR2 SVGAGI (reference sequence). V lost 2 bases, J lost 4 bases, and 17 bases lay in between. The CDR3 loop spans 16 amino acids. CDR3: CASSYVDGGPGETQYF. The CDR3 region has the DNA TGTGCCAGCAGTTACGTAGACGGGGGGCCGGGAGAGACCCAGTACTTC.